These 2 T cell receptor beta chains came from one sample sequenced in a study of cytomegalovirus exposure and HLA in healthy donors. PCR was performed using 60 Vbeta and 13 Jbeta primers. The repertoire was sequenced with immunoSEQ multiplex PCR; TCRdb's copy has only in-frame clones and lacks some. The sample lists 100,000 to 150,000 clones; around 74% were seen once. The material sequenced was PBMCs. These receptors all stem from a man aged 40-49 years in good health and CMV-seropositive.

The chain recombines TRBV9 with TRBJ1-5; a possible D gene is TRBD1 (5 bases). CDR3 length equals 15 residues. Trimming shortened V by 0 bases and J by 4 bases, and 11 bases separated the two germline ends. The V gene's germline CDR1 is SGDLS and CDR2 YYNGEE. As DNA, the CDR3 is TGTGCCAGCAGCGTAGGTGTAGGGGTAAATCAGCCCCAGCATTTT. Translating it yields CASSVGVGVNQPQHF. Together with reference TRBV9 and TRBJ1-5, the CDR3 gives the full variable domain: DSGVTQTPKHLITATGQRVTLRCSPRSGDLSVYWYQQSLDQGLQFLIQYYNGEERAKGNILERFSAQQFPDLHSELNLSSLELGDSALYFCASSVGVGVNQPQHFGDGTRLSIL.

The chain's CDR3 is CASSQGGLETQYF. For the CDR3, the DNA is TGTGCCAGCAGCCAAGGGGGCCTAGAGACCCAGTACTTC. The rearrangement uses TRBV14 and TRBJ2-5; the D gene is possibly TRBD1 (5 bases). Trimming stripped 1 base from V and 4 bases from J, with 7 bases between. The CDR3 loop spans 13 amino acids. Germline CDR1 reads SGHDN; CDR2 reads FVKESK.